This TCR beta chain stems from a study of shared clonotypes between healthy human individuals. This CDR3 has 14 amino acids. V lost 4 bases to trimming and J lost 2 bases, with 12 bases between them. The germline V gene has CDR1 SGHRS and CDR2 YFSETQ. This clone was picked up one time. Its specificity is unknown. Study-wide results and caveats: Richness estimates generally favored naive over memory subsets. Sampling covered nothing but blood. Tissue TCR repertoires likely differ from those found in blood.

Repertoires were generated with immunoSEQ multiplex PCR, while TCRdb's copy carries only in-frame clones and drops some. This sample has roughly 2.5 million clones; about 92% occur once, and the top ten carry around 0.15%. The chain is built from TRBV5-1 and TRBJ1-2; D is perhaps TRBD1 (5 bases). Material for sequencing was naive CD4+ T cells sorted from blood. Subset noted: CD45RA+ positively selected. The sequence derives from a man younger than 35 in good health. CDR3 region: CASSPGDLNYGYTF. In nucleotides, the CDR3 is TGCGCCAGCAGCCCGGGGGACTTAAACTATGGCTACACCTTC. The complete variable domain, with remaining parts taken from reference TRBV5-1 and TRBJ1-2, reads KAGVTQTPRYLIKTRGQQVTLSCSPISGHRSVSWYQQTPGQGLQFLFEYFSETQRNKGNFPGRFSGRQFSNSRSEMNVSTLELGDSALYLCASSPGDLNYGYTFGSGTRLTVV.